Following are 25 T cell receptor beta chains from one sample sequenced in a study of cytomegalovirus exposure and HLA in healthy donors (dated by TCRdb to 2015 to 2018). Library preparation employed the immunoSEQ multiplex PCR assay. The multiplex PCR relied on a mix of 60 forward primers for TCR Vbeta segments and 13 reverse primers for TCR Jbeta segments. Sourced from immuneACCESS, this table was stored by TCRdb with only in-frame sequences that have V and J called. A share of the clones is absent; for the studies checked, an unresolved V gene accounts for under half, and the remainder has no known explanation. This sample comprises roughly 150,000 clones, roughly 80% of them detected only once. 1.4% to 1.5% of the sample belongs to the ten largest clones. Sequenced input: PBMCs. The source of these receptors is a male donor in good health and CMV-seronegative.

This clone was observed a handful of times. The rearrangement joins TRBV7-8 to TRBJ2-3; 7 nucleotides match TRBD1. This CDR3 has 15 residues. Looked up from germline, CDR1 is SGHVS and CDR2 is FQNEAQ. V was clipped by 1 base and J by 1 base; unmatched bases: 2. The CDR3, as DNA: TGTGCCAGCAGCTTAGGGGGGACAGGCACAGATACGCAGTATTTT. It encodes CASSLGGTGTDTQYF.

The chain recombines TRBV5-4 with TRBJ1-1; 10 bases fit TRBD1. Germline V gene data show CDR1 as SGHNT and CDR2 as YYREEE (reference sequence). Trimming cost V 2 bases and J 7 bases; bases outside gene matches: 8. This CDR3 has 15 amino acids. CDR3 sequence reads: CASSLSRQGASEAFF. The CDR3 nucleotides read TGTGCCAGCAGCTTATCCCGACAGGGGGCTAGTGAAGCTTTCTTT.

This clone has a single count. J is TRBJ1-1 and V is TRBV30; D remains unclear. The CDR3 runs to 14 residues. Germline V lookup: CDR1 GTSNPN, CDR2 SVGIG (reference sequence). V was cut by 5 bases and J by 4 bases, with 17 bases left in between. In nucleotides, the CDR3 is TGTGCCTGGGAACCGAACCTTCGGGGCACTGAAGCTTTCTTT. Its protein is CAWEPNLRGTEAFF.

This rearrangement joins TRBV7-2 to TRBJ2-5, with 7 bases aligning to TRBD1. Germline CDR1 reads SGHTA; CDR2 reads FQGNSA. The CDR3 length is 14 residues. Trimming took 4 bases from V and 2 from J; bases not matched to a gene: 4. This CDR3 reads CASSSPTGQETQYF. The DNA of the CDR3 is TGTGCCAGCAGCTCCCCGACAGGGCAAGAGACCCAGTACTTC.

This clone was seen more than once but under ten times. V gene TRBV9 combines with J gene TRBJ2-7; 7 bases agree with TRBD2. Per germline, CDR1 SGDLS and CDR2 YYNGEE. The CDR3 totals 16 residues. Trimming at V came to 0 bases and at J to 5 bases, leaving 11 bases not matched to a gene. The CDR3 sequence is CASSVDRRGSPHEQYF. In DNA, the CDR3 is TGTGCCAGCAGCGTAGATCGGCGCGGGAGCCCCCACGAGCAGTACTTC.

The chain joins TRBV7-9 to TRBJ1-5; 9 nucleotides line up with TRBD1. The CDR3 extends over 14 amino acids. The junction had 2 bases not matched to a gene; V was cut back by 1 base and J by 7 bases. Germline V lookup: CDR1 SEHNR, CDR2 FQNEAQ (reference sequence). In DNA, the CDR3 is TGTGCCAGCAGCTTAGGGACAGGGGCCCAGCCCCAGCATTTT. Amino acid sequence: CASSLGTGAQPQHF.

The chain has TRBV5-1 and TRBJ1-1, with 7 bases aligning to TRBD1. The junction had 13 bases not matched to a gene; V was cut back by 6 bases and J by 2 bases. There are 16 residues in the CDR3. Germline V lookup: CDR1 SGHRS, CDR2 YFSETQ. CDR3 nucleotide sequence: TGCGCCAGCACCAGGGAAACAGGGGAGTCAAACACTGAAGCTTTCTTT. It is translated as CASTRETGESNTEAFF. The full variable domain, rest sourced from reference TRBV5-1 and TRBJ1-1, is KAGVTQTPRYLIKTRGQQVTLSCSPISGHRSVSWYQQTPGQGLQFLFEYFSETQRNKGNFPGRFSGRQFSNSRSEMNVSTLELGDSALYLCASTRETGESNTEAFFGQGTRLTVV.

The chain employs TRBV4-3 and TRBJ2-1, with 14 nucleotides matching TRBD2. V was clipped by 4 bases and J by 9 bases; unmatched bases: 8. Germline loops: CDR1 LGHNA, CDR2 YSLEER. This CDR3 spans 16 amino acids. This CDR3 is CASSRSGTSGSSEQFF. DNA of the CDR3: TGCGCCAGCAGCCGATCCGGGACTAGCGGGAGTAGTGAGCAGTTCTTC.

This rearrangement joins TRBV20-1 to TRBJ1-3, with D unresolved. CDR1 and CDR2 from the germline V gene are DFQATT and SNEGSKA (reference sequence). V dropped 6 bases and J dropped 8 bases, with 11 bases sitting between them. The length of the CDR3 is 11 residues. The CDR3 DNA is TGCAGTGCCCCCGCCGTAGACACCATATATTTT. It yields the protein CSAPAVDTIYF.

This clone was seen only a few times. The genes are TRBV28 and TRBJ1-3; possibly TRBD1 for D (6 bases). Germline V gives CDR1 MDHEN, CDR2 SYDVKM. Trimming left V 4 bases short and J 2 bases short, with 9 bases between. The CDR3 has 14 amino acids. The CDR3 loop is CASSSDRTGNTIYF. The CDR3 nucleotides are TGTGCCAGCAGTTCCGACAGGACTGGAAACACCATATATTTT. Filled out from reference TRBV28 and TRBJ1-3, the complete variable domain reads DVKVTQSSRYLVKRTGEKVFLECVQDMDHENMFWYRQDPGLGLRLIYFSYDVKMKEKGDIPEGYSVSREKKERFSLILESASTNQTSMYLCASSSDRTGNTIYFGEGSWLTVV.

This chain joins TRBV5-1 and TRBJ1-1, with TRBD1 as a possible D gene (5 bases). The germline V gene encodes CDR1 SGHRS and CDR2 YFSETQ. The V and J ends lost 4 bases and 9 bases respectively, with 19 bases between them. CDR3 length: 14 amino acids. CDR3 amino acids: CASSPEGGQGKAFF. DNA for the CDR3: TGCGCCAGCAGCCCTGAAGGTGGGCAGGGAAAAGCTTTCTTT.

The rearrangement links TRBV29-1 to TRBJ1-1, with D possibly TRBD1 on 5 matching bases. Germline CDR1 and CDR2: SQVTM and ANQGSEA. V was shortened by 5 bases and J by 0 bases, with 7 bases between the two germline ends. The CDR3 totals 12 residues. CDR3 sequence (DNA): TGCAGCGTTCGACAGTTGAACACTGAAGCTTTCTTT. It is translated as CSVRQLNTEAFF.

This chain uses TRBV5-4 with TRBJ2-5; D possibly corresponds to TRBD2 (6 bases). Trimming cost V 0 bases and J 3 bases, with 9 bases left between them. Germline lookup yields CDR1 SGHNT and CDR2 YYREEE (reference sequence). The CDR3 runs 14 residues. The DNA of the CDR3 is TGTGCCAGCAGCTTGGGGGGAGGAGAAGAGACCCAGTACTTC. The encoded protein is CASSLGGGEETQYF.

In DNA form, the CDR3 reads TGTGCCTACGGGGGGGCGGCGGGGGGCATGTTCTTC. Amino acids: CAYGGAAGGMFF. V and J are TRBV10-3 and TRBJ2-1, with 8 bases identical to TRBD2. This CDR3 has 12 residues. Per the germline V gene, CDR1 is ENHRY and CDR2 is SYGVKD. After removal of 11 bases from V and 15 bases from J, the junction contained 15 bases not matched to a gene.

CDR3 region: CASSPDRGSYNEQFF. CDR3 bases: TGTGCCAGCTCACCAGACAGGGGTTCCTACAATGAGCAGTTCTTC. This chain uses TRBV18 with TRBJ2-1, with TRBD1 matching over 8 bases. This CDR3 is 15 amino acids long. J gave up 1 base and V 2 bases, and 1 base lay outside the gene matches. Germline V CDR1 and CDR2: KGHSH, LQKENI.

The chain combines TRBV4-3 with TRBJ1-2; 7 positions match TRBD1. After removal of 1 base from V and 14 bases from J, the junction contained 16 bases not matched to a gene. The CDR3 has 15 amino acids. Germline V gene lookup returns CDR1 LGHNA and CDR2 YSLEER. CDR3 nucleotides: TGCGCCAGCAGCCAAGGGGGGACAGCCCTCAAAGGGTGGACCTTC. Protein sequence: CASSQGGTALKGWTF.

This chain uses TRBV2 with TRBJ1-2; D possibly corresponds to TRBD1 (6 bases). The CDR3 is 13 residues long. Per germline, CDR1 SNHLY and CDR2 FYNNEI. The V end was cut by 4 bases, the J end by 2 bases, with 8 bases between. This CDR3 reads CASSGTENYGYTF. As DNA, the CDR3 is TGTGCCAGCAGTGGGACAGAGAACTATGGCTACACCTTC.

This clone was detected once. The chain is built from TRBV7-6 and TRBJ2-3, with D tentatively TRBD1 (8 bases). The CDR3 totals 15 residues. The germline V and J ends were trimmed by 2 bases and 5 bases, with 14 bases remaining between them. The germline V gene encodes CDR1 SGHVS and CDR2 FNYEAQ. The DNA for the CDR3 is TGTGCCAGCAGCTTATCGACAGGGGAGGGAGATACGCAGTATTTT. It is translated as CASSLSTGEGDTQYF.

This chain joins TRBV29-1 and TRBJ1-2; tentative D call: TRBD1 (6 bases). There are 13 residues in the CDR3. The ends were cut back, 5 bases at V and 7 bases at J, with 17 bases in the middle. In germline, CDR1 is SQVTM, CDR2 ANQGSEA. CDR3 nucleotide sequence: TGCAGCGTTCGGGACACTCCCCTCTTTGGCTACACCTTC. This encodes CSVRDTPLFGYTF.

The rearrangement uses TRBV7-9 and TRBJ1-2, with a tentative D call TRBD1 (5 bases). Looked up from germline, CDR1 is SEHNR and CDR2 is FQNEAQ (reference sequence). The CDR3 is 14 residues long. Trimming removed 1 base at V and 4 bases at J, with 10 bases between. Here the CDR3 DNA reads TGTGCCAGCAGCTTAGACTCGGGGGGCTATGGCTACACCTTC. Translation gives CASSLDSGGYGYTF.

The chain uses TRBV29-1 and TRBJ2-5, with 7 bases fitting TRBD1. This CDR3 is built from 13 residues. Germline V gene lookup returns CDR1 SQVTM and CDR2 ANQGSEA. V trimming: 2 bases; J trimming: 4 bases; junction bases outside the gene matches: 4. The DNA for the CDR3 is TGCAGCGTTGAATACAGGGGTGGAGAGACCCAGTACTTC. It specifies CSVEYRGGETQYF. Variable domain in full (rest from reference TRBV29-1 and TRBJ2-5): SAVISQKPSRDICQRGTSLTIQCQVDSQVTMMFWYRQQPGQSLTLIATANQGSEATYESGFVIDKFPISRPNLTFSTLTVSNMSPEDSSIYLCSVEYRGGETQYFGPGTRLLVL.

This clone was picked up a small number of times. The rearrangement links TRBV13 to TRBJ1-1; D remains ambiguous. The CDR3 is 12 amino acids. V lost 6 bases and J lost 1, with 6 bases in between. The germline CDR1 and CDR2 sequences are PRHDT and FYEKMQ (reference sequence). The CDR3 DNA reads TGTGCCAGCAGTGACAAGAACACTGAAGCTTTCTTT. This codes for CASSDKNTEAFF.

This chain uses TRBV5-1 with TRBJ2-1, with TRBD2 matching over 7 bases. With 7 bases clipped from V and 0 bases from J, the junction kept 7 bases outside the gene matches. CDR3 length: 15 residues. CDR1 SGHRS and CDR2 YFSETQ come from the germline V gene. The CDR3 loop is CASALLADSYNEQFF. CDR3 sequence (DNA): TGCGCCAGCGCGCTTCTAGCGGACTCCTACAATGAGCAGTTCTTC.

The chain employs TRBV2 and TRBJ2-1; possible D gene TRBD1, 5 bases. Germline V gene lookup returns CDR1 SNHLY and CDR2 FYNNEI. The CDR3 length is 13 residues. Trimming took 1 base from V and 10 from J, leaving 11 bases between them. In DNA, the CDR3 is TGTGCCAGCAGTGAAGGCTCTAGGGGAGAGCAGTTCTTC. Its translation is CASSEGSRGEQFF.

This sequence joins TRBV19 and TRBJ1-1; 11 positions match TRBD1. The germline V gene encodes CDR1 LNHDA and CDR2 SQIVND (reference sequence). V lost 6 bases, J lost 4 bases, and 4 bases stayed unmatched. This CDR3 has 14 residues. The CDR3 protein is CASRRDRGVTEAFF. The CDR3 DNA reads as TGTGCCAGTAGAAGGGACAGGGGGGTCACTGAAGCTTTCTTT.